This T cell receptor (beta chain) was found in a study of T cells in tumors after PD-1 blockade. Study as a whole: Patients had no prior checkpoint blockade, systemic immunosuppressants, or anti-cancer therapy within 4 weeks. Daily vismodegib 150 mg continued in a subset of anti-PD-1-treated patients. The study, taken as a whole, reports: About 45% of tumor TCR clonotypes were also found in blood.

In germline, CDR1 is LGHNA, CDR2 YSLEER. There are 16 residues in the CDR3. V trimming: 4 bases; J trimming: 4 bases; junction bases outside the gene matches: 7. A remark on this clone: The antigen is unknown.

TCRdb's copy holds only in-frame clones and misses some; the assay was immunoSEQ multiplex PCR. Of about 33,000 clones detected, around four fifths appear once; the ten largest clones hold around 40%. The source was PBMCs, collected before anti-PD-1 treatment. The TCR sequence derives from a human donor with basal cell carcinoma. The chain links TRBV4-3 to TRBJ2-5; TRBD1 matches 12 bases. The CDR3 loop is CASSPRRDRGRETQYF. CDR3 DNA sequence: TGCGCCAGCAGCCCTCGCCGGGACAGGGGGCGAGAGACCCAGTACTTC.